This TCR beta chain was sequenced for a study of T cell responses to AZD1222 COVID-19 vaccine. Whole-study results and caveats: None of the repertoires were sampled until the peak T cell response had passed. Spike was spanned by vaccine-associated CD4 TCRs, which were dominant at 160-218 and 743-854. At baseline, seropositivity was found in only 6 or 7 AZD1222 recipients. Once two AZD1222 doses were given, Spike-specific TCR breadth and depth went up.

TCRdb keeps only in-frame clones here, not all; method: immunoSEQ multiplex PCR. Among around 160,000 clones listed, around nine tenths were seen once. Of note for this clone: As yet, its antigen is unknown.

Sequences were derived from peripheral blood, sampled on day 0 of MenACWY control vaccination. The sequence came from an adult in good health.

CDR3: CASSILGVGNQPQHF. The CDR3 nucleotides are TGTGCCAGTAGTATCTTGGGGGTAGGCAATCAGCCCCAGCATTTT. This sequence joins TRBV19 and TRBJ1-5, with D perhaps matching TRBD1 (5 bases). Per germline, CDR1 LNHDA and CDR2 SQIVND (reference sequence). The CDR3 is made up of 15 amino acids. V lost 3 bases to trimming and J lost 2 bases, with 11 bases between them.